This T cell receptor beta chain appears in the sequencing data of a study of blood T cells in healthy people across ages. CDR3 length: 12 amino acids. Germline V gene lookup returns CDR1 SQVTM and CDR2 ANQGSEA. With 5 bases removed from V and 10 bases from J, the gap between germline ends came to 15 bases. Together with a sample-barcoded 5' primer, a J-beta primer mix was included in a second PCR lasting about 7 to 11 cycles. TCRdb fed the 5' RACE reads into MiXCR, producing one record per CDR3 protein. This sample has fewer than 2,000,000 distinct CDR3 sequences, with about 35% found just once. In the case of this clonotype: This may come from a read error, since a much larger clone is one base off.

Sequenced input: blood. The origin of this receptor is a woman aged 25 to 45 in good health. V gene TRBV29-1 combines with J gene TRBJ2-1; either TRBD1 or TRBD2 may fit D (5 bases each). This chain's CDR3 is CSVTSGAYEQFF. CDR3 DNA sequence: TGCAGCGTTACTTCCGGGGCCTACGAGCAGTTCTTC.